The 11 T cell receptor beta chains given below trace back to one sample, sequenced in a study of blood T cell repertoires in COVID-19 (dated by TCRdb to 2020 to 2021). The method was the immunoSEQ multiplex PCR assay. TCRdb carries this immuneACCESS record with in-frame sequences only. Its versions omit some clonotypes, under half of them owing to an unresolved V gene in the studies checked, with the rest unexplained. The sample has 390,000 or so clones on record, around 87% of them singletons. 1% of the sample goes to the ten largest clones. Sequencing input: PBMCs or T cells enriched from blood (not recorded which). Every receptor here comes from a young man who had recovered from COVID-19.

The rearrangement joins TRBV5-1 to TRBJ1-2; TRBD1 matches 7 bases. The length of the CDR3 is 15 residues. Germline lookup yields CDR1 SGHRS and CDR2 YFSETQ. V dropped 4 bases and J dropped 4; count of bases not matched to a gene: 10. Written as DNA, the CDR3 is TGCGCCAGCAGCCCAGGGACAGCTTTAATCTATGGCTACACCTTC. Translating gives CASSPGTALIYGYTF.

The J gene is TRBJ1-5, the V gene TRBV28, with a weak D call TRBD1 (5 bases). Germline V gene sequence: CDR1 MDHEN, CDR2 SYDVKM. With 0 bases removed from V and 3 bases from J, the gap between germline ends came to 6 bases. The CDR3 length is 14 residues. The CDR3 sequence is CASSLWGPNQPQHF. The CDR3 coding sequence is TGTGCCAGCAGTTTATGGGGGCCCAATCAGCCCCAGCATTTT.

The chain employs TRBV2 and TRBJ1-1; TRBD1 matches 8 bases. Per germline, CDR1 SNHLY and CDR2 FYNNEI. After removal of 2 bases from V and 0 bases from J, the junction contained 5 bases not matched to a gene. The CDR3 runs to 16 residues. CDR3 bases: TGTGCCAGCAGTGAAAGGCAGGGGGCGGTGAACACTGAAGCTTTCTTT. It yields the protein CASSERQGAVNTEAFF.

This chain links TRBV19 with TRBJ2-3, with 8 bases fitting TRBD2. J was trimmed by 6 bases and V by 2 bases; bases with no gene match: 13. Germline lookup yields CDR1 LNHDA and CDR2 SQIVND (reference sequence). This CDR3 has 17 amino acids. This chain's CDR3 is CASSISLAGGPADTQYF. CDR3 DNA: TGTGCCAGTAGTATATCCCTTGCGGGGGGACCCGCGGATACGCAGTATTTT.

The chain has TRBV7-2 and TRBJ1-1, with a weak D call TRBD1 (6 bases). V gave up 5 bases and J gave up 8 bases, with 15 bases separating them. The CDR3 loop spans 13 amino acids. Germline CDR1 is SGHTA and CDR2 is FQGNSA. The chain's CDR3 is CASSSGTREEAFF. The CDR3 nucleotides are TGTGCCAGCAGCAGCGGGACAAGAGAGGAAGCTTTCTTT. Combining the CDR3 with reference TRBV7-2 and TRBJ1-1 gives the whole variable domain GAGVSQSPSNKVTEKGKDVELRCDPISGHTALYWYRQSLGQGLEFLIYFQGNSAPDKSGLPSDRFSAERTGGSVSTLTIQRTQQEDSAVYLCASSSGTREEAFFGQGTRLTVV.

The chain links TRBV10-3 to TRBJ1-5; possible D gene TRBD1, 5 bases. Looked up from germline, CDR1 is ENHRY and CDR2 is SYGVKD. Between the trimmed V and J ends, which lost 10 bases and 0 bases, there was a span of 22 bases. This CDR3 spans 17 amino acids. Written as DNA, the CDR3 is TGTGCCACCACCGCCGGCTCCAGGGTTGGTAGCAATCAGCCCCAGCATTTT. The encoded protein is CATTAGSRVGSNQPQHF.

The chain uses TRBV4-1 and TRBJ1-1; no definite D call. CDR3 length: 15 amino acids. CDR1 MGHRA and CDR2 YSYEKL come from the germline V gene. The ends were cut back, 1 base at V and 6 bases at J, with 15 bases in the middle. CDR3 nucleotides: TGCGCCAGCAGCCAAGGAGGGATCGGACGACCTGAAGCTTTCTTT. Amino acid sequence: CASSQGGIGRPEAFF.

The genes are TRBV5-4 and TRBJ1-1; no firm D call. The V end lost 3 bases, the J end lost 5 bases, and 26 bases lay between the germline ends. This CDR3 is built from 18 residues. Germline CDR1 and CDR2: SGHNT and YYREEE (reference sequence). CDR3: CASSSSNPGYSVRTEAFF. CDR3 coding DNA: TGTGCCAGCAGCTCATCGAATCCCGGTTACTCCGTCCGGACTGAAGCTTTCTTT.

The rearrangement uses TRBV27 and TRBJ1-2; 10 nucleotides agree with TRBD1. V gave up 4 bases and J gave up 7 bases; unmatched junction bases: 12. CDR1 is MNHEY and CDR2 is SMNVEV in the germline V gene (reference sequence). The CDR3 sequence is 16 residues long. The chain's CDR3 is CASSSGTGEFASGYTF. DNA for the CDR3: TGTGCCAGCAGTTCCGGGACAGGGGAGTTTGCGAGTGGCTACACCTTC.

J is TRBJ2-3 and V is TRBV9; maybe TRBD2 (6 bases). The V gene's germline CDR1 is SGDLS and CDR2 YYNGEE. This CDR3 comprises 17 residues. V was pared by 0 bases and J by 6 bases, with 20 bases between. CDR3 in DNA: TGTGCCAGCAGCGTAGGCCCCCTTACGGCGGGACGGGATACGCAGTATTTT. As protein: CASSVGPLTAGRDTQYF.

CDR3 region: CASSLPRTGDEKLFF. Written as DNA, the CDR3 is TGTGCCAGCAGCTTACCCAGGACAGGGGACGAAAAACTGTTTTTT. The rearrangement uses TRBV7-9 and TRBJ1-4; TRBD1 matches at 9 bases. This CDR3 has 15 residues. Trimming took 2 bases from V and 8 from J; bases not matched to a gene: 6. CDR1 and CDR2 from the germline V gene are SEHNR and FQNEAQ (reference sequence).